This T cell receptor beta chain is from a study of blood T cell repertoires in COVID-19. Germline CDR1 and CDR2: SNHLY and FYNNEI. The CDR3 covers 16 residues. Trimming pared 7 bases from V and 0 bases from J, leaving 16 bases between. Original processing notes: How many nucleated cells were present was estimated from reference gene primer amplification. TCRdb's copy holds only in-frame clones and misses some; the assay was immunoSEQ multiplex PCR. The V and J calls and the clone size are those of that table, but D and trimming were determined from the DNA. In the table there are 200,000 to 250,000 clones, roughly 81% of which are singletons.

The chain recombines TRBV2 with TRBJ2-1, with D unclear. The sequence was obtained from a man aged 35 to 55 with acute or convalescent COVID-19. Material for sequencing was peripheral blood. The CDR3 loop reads CASTPGAGISYNEQFF. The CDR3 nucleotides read TGTGCCAGCACTCCTGGAGCTGGAATCTCCTACAATGAGCAGTTCTTC.